The rows below give T cell receptor beta chains drawn from one sample of a study of CD8+ T cells in alopecia areata. Repertoires were generated with immunoSEQ multiplex PCR, while TCRdb's copy carries only in-frame clones and drops some. The data hold 150,000 to 200,000 clones, with 55% observed a single time. The source material was CD4+ T cells sorted from blood. The receptor source for this set is a human donor in good health. CDR3s include the opening cysteine and the closing phenylalanine or tryptophan. The D gene is left open where the match is weak. Some rows have no size entry. The others give once, few or many, or a class for an expanded clone.

clone_size d_call j_call v_call cdr3_nt cdr3_aa
. . TRBJ1-4 TRBV5-6 TGTGCCAGCAGCTTGCGTGGTGGAGGGTTAGGGGAAAAACTGTTTTTT CASSLRGGGLGEKLFF
few . TRBJ2-7 TRBV29-1 TGCAGCGTTCTAGGGTTAGCTGGCTACGAGCAGTACTTC CSVLGLAGYEQYF
few TRBD1 TRBJ2-5 TRBV5-4 TGTGCCAGCAAGGGGACAGAAGAGACCCAGTACTTC CASKGTEETQYF
. . TRBJ2-5 TRBV15 TGTGCCACCAGCAGAGATCTGAGAGGGACCCAGTACTTC CATSRDLRGTQYF
. . TRBJ1-5 TRBV29-1 TGCAGCGCCCAGTTCGGGAATCAGCCCCAGCATTTT CSAQFGNQPQHF
few TRBD1 TRBJ1-1 TRBV9 TGTGCCAGCAGCCCAAGACAGGGGAACACTGAAGCTTTCTTT CASSPRQGNTEAFF
. TRBD2 TRBJ2-6 TRBV7-2 TGTGCCAGCAGCTTAGTGGGGACTACTAGTGGGGCCAACGTCCTGACTTTC CASSLVGTTSGANVLTF
. . TRBJ1-5 TRBV30 TGTGCCTGGAGTGTTTCAGGGAACAATCAGCCCCAGCATTTT CAWSVSGNNQPQHF
. . TRBJ2-3 TRBV28 TGTGCCAGCTCTGGCCTTAGCACAGATACGCAGTATTTT CASSGLSTDTQYF
few TRBD2 TRBJ2-1 TRBV29-1 TGCAGCGTGCAAACACCGGGACTAGCGACGTACAATGAGCAGTTCTTC CSVQTPGLATYNEQFF
. TRBD1 TRBJ1-1 TRBV29-1 TGCAGCCGTCCCGGGACAGGGGGGATACACACTGAAGCTTTCTTT CSRPGTGGIHTEAFF
. . TRBJ2-7 TRBV7-2 TGTGCCAGTCAGCCTAGCTGGAACTCCTACGAGCAGTACTTC CASQPSWNSYEQYF
once . TRBJ1-2 TRBV28 TGTGCCAGCAGGTCCGAAGGACGGATCTATGGCTACACCTTC CASRSEGRIYGYTF
. . TRBJ2-7 TRBV23-1 TGCGCCAGCAGTCAATCTTCTTCTACCTACGAGCAGTACTTC CASSQSSSTYEQYF
. TRBD1 TRBJ2-1 TRBV29-1 TGCAGCGTACGACAGGGAAAGGGCAATGAGCAGTTCTTC CSVRQGKGNEQFF
. TRBD1 TRBJ1-3 TRBV30 TGTGCCTGGAACAGGGGGTCTACTGGAAACACCATATATTTT CAWNRGSTGNTIYF
few TRBD2 TRBJ2-3 TRBV29-1 TGCAGCGTTAAGCGGGGGGCAGATACGCAGTATTTT CSVKRGADTQYF
few TRBD2 TRBJ2-7 TRBV29-1 TGCAGCGTTGAAGACGGACTAGCGGGGCTCTACGAGCAGTACTTC CSVEDGLAGLYEQYF
. TRBD1 TRBJ2-7 TRBV15 TGTGCCACCAGCAGAGTGATTTGGGACAGGGGGCGAATGAAGCAGTACTTC CATSRVIWDRGRMKQYF
. . TRBJ2-7 TRBV7-3 TGTGCCAGCAGCTTAAATTCGGCCGGGCCTTACGAGCAGTACTTC CASSLNSAGPYEQYF
. . TRBJ2-3 TRBV30 TGTGCCTGGAGCATCAACATAGATACGCAGTATTTT CAWSINIDTQYF
. . TRBJ2-2 TRBV7-3 TGTGCCAGCAGCTTATCCTGGAACACCGGGGAGCTGTTTTTT CASSLSWNTGELFF
once . TRBJ2-3 TRBV5-1 TGCGCCAGCACCTTAGGACGGATCACAGATACGCAGTATTTT CASTLGRITDTQYF
. . TRBJ1-1 TRBV29-1 TGCAGCGTTGGGAGTGGGGGGCCAAACACTGAAGCTTTCTTT CSVGSGGPNTEAFF
. . TRBJ2-7 TRBV4-1 TGCGCCAGCAGCCAAGATCCTACACTTAACTACGAGCAGTACTTC CASSQDPTLNYEQYF
. . TRBJ1-1 TRBV28 TGTGCCAGCAGCCCGGGGGGCCCGTACACTGAAGCTTTCTTT CASSPGGPYTEAFF
. . TRBJ2-5 TRBV29-1 TGCAGCGTTGAGTTCAAAGTTCAAGAGACCCAGTACTTC CSVEFKVQETQYF
. . TRBJ1-5 TRBV7-9 TGTGCCAGCAGCTTAGGAAGGGGCACCCAGCATTTT CASSLGRGTQHF
. . TRBJ2-7 TRBV20-1 TGCAGTGCTAGCCCGGGGTGGGAGCAGTACTTC CSASPGWEQYF
few . TRBJ1-4 TRBV6-6 TGTGCCAGCAGCCAGAAGGCGGAACTGTTTTTT CASSQKAELFF
. TRBD1 TRBJ2-1 TRBV5-1 TGCGCCAGCAGCCTCGGGACAGTCTCCTACAATGAGCAGTTCTTC CASSLGTVSYNEQFF
few TRBD1 TRBJ1-3 TRBV11-2 TGTGCCAGCAGTTACGGGACAGGAAAAGGAAACACCATATATTTT CASSYGTGKGNTIYF
. . TRBJ1-1 TRBV29-1 TGCAGCGTTCGGCGCGACACTGAAGCTTTCTTT CSVRRDTEAFF
. TRBD1 TRBJ2-1 TRBV15 TGTGCCACCAGCAGAAACAGGGGCGACGAGCAGTTCTTC CATSRNRGDEQFF
. TRBD1 TRBJ2-4 TRBV6-6 TGTGCCAGCAGTTACTCCCAGGGGGTAGCCAAAAACATTCAGTACTTC CASSYSQGVAKNIQYF
many . TRBJ1-5 TRBV2 TGTGCCAGCAGTGGGACCTCCAATCAGCCCCAGCATTTT CASSGTSNQPQHF
. TRBD1 TRBJ2-5 TRBV5-6 TGTGCCAGCAGACAGACAGGGAAGGAGACCCAGTACTTC CASRQTGKETQYF
. TRBD1 TRBJ1-1 TRBV20-1 TGCAGTGCTTCATGGACAGGCCAAGCTTTCTTT CSASWTGQAFF
few TRBD1 TRBJ1-5 TRBV30 TGTGCCTGGGGCAGGGGGAGTCAGCCCCAGCATTTT CAWGRGSQPQHF
. TRBD2 TRBJ2-1 TRBV30 TGTGCCTGGAGTGCCTGGACTAGCCACCGGGATAAGGAGCAGTTCTTC CAWSAWTSHRDKEQFF
. TRBD1 TRBJ2-7 TRBV30 TGTGCCTGGAAACAGGGGTCCAACGAGCAGTACTTC CAWKQGSNEQYF
. . TRBJ2-7 TRBV29-1 TGCAGCGTTGAACAGGGGCCCTACGAGCAGTACTTC CSVEQGPYEQYF
. TRBD2 TRBJ2-7 TRBV7-2 TGTGCCAGCAGCTTAGCGGGAGGGCCGTACGAGCAGTACTTC CASSLAGGPYEQYF
. . TRBJ1-1 TRBV27 TGTGCCAGCAGTTTTCTCGATACAACCAGCGCTTTCTTT CASSFLDTTSAFF
. . TRBJ2-2 TRBV4-1 TGCGCCAGCAGCCGCGGGATGGGGGGCCAGCCCGGGGAGCTGTTTTTT CASSRGMGGQPGELFF
. . TRBJ2-3 TRBV19 TGTGCCAGTAGTTTCCAGGGAATGCAGTATTTT CASSFQGMQYF
. . TRBJ1-1 TRBV5-1 TGCGCCAGCAGCTTGGCAGGGGTTGGGACTGAAGCTTTCTTT CASSLAGVGTEAFF
. . TRBJ1-1 TRBV6-1 TGTGCCAGCAGTCGAGGTGGGAACACTGAAGCTTTCTTT CASSRGGNTEAFF